This note documents a single T cell receptor beta chain sequence. CDR1 is SGHRS, CDR2 YFSETQ, per germline. V lost 0 bases and J lost 5, with 17 bases in between. CDR3 size: 16 residues. These data are taken from a study of blood T cell repertoires in COVID-19. Per the study methods: Amplification of reference gene primers was used by the study to estimate nucleated cell counts. Profiling relied on immunoSEQ multiplex PCR, and the TCRdb table lists in-frame clones only, not all of them. Clone size and V and J calls were adopted from that table, with D and trimming inferred from the DNA. The top ten clones hold more than 0.8% of a sample with 95,000 to 150,000 clones, 55% to 75% of them seen once.

This clonotype was obtained from a human donor with acute or convalescent COVID-19. The donor label of this sample is uncertain. The rearrangement uses TRBV5-1 and TRBJ1-2; D is undetermined. What was sequenced was peripheral blood. CDR3 sequence (DNA): TGCGCCAGCAGCTTGGCCCGTACGGAGCTGAGATATGGCTACACCTTC. Translation gives CASSLARTELRYGYTF.